This is a list of T cell receptor beta chains from one sample in a study of blood T cell repertoires in COVID-19. TCRdb's copy holds only in-frame clones and misses some; the assay was immunoSEQ multiplex PCR. The table has about 21,000 clones, 82% seen once. The sample was peripheral blood. The origin of the receptors is a human donor in a cohort sampled during active COVID-19. Each CDR3 is given with its conserved first and last residue. Fields, in order: J gene, CDR3 length, V gene, clone size, D gene, CDR3 protein, CDR3 DNA. D genes are given only for firm matches. Some rows mark clone size as missing; the rest say once, few, many or name a class of expanded clone.

TRBJ1-2,13,TRBV2,.,.,CASSDDRNYGYTF,TGTGCCAGCAGTGACGACAGGAACTATGGCTACACCTTC
TRBJ1-4,14,TRBV28,.,TRBD1,CASSSDRPNEKLFF,TGTGCCAGCAGTTCGGACAGGCCTAATGAAAAACTGTTTTTT
TRBJ1-4,17,TRBV7-9,.,TRBD1,CASRGAEGAREYEKLFF,TGTGCCAGCAGAGGGGCCGAGGGGGCGCGGGAATATGAAAAACTGTTTTTT
TRBJ2-3,15,TRBV18,.,TRBD2,CASSPWSREGDTQYF,TGTGCCAGCTCACCTTGGTCGCGGGAGGGAGATACGCAGTATTTT
TRBJ1-4,15,TRBV28,once,.,CASSLARPTNEKLFF,TGTGCCAGCAGTTTAGCCAGGCCAACTAATGAAAAACTGTTTTTT
TRBJ2-7,14,TRBV19,once,TRBD1,CASRMDRSSYEQYF,TGTGCCAGTAGGATGGACAGGAGCTCCTACGAGCAGTACTTC
TRBJ1-5,15,TRBV24-1,.,.,CATQPGGSSNQPQHF,TGTGCCACGCAACCGGGGGGCAGTAGCAATCAGCCCCAGCATTTT
TRBJ2-1,17,TRBV30,few,TRBD2,CAWSPERRLADSNEQFF,TGTGCCTGGAGTCCAGAGCGACGACTAGCAGATTCCAATGAGCAGTTCTTC
TRBJ1-5,15,TRBV2,once,.,CASFERVGSNQPQHF,TGTGCCAGCTTCGAGAGGGTCGGGAGCAATCAGCCCCAGCATTTT
TRBJ2-1,19,TRBV27,.,TRBD2,CASSLYPSGARSSYNEQFF,TGTGCCAGCAGTTTATATCCTAGCGGAGCTAGGAGCTCCTACAATGAGCAGTTCTTC
TRBJ1-1,15,TRBV5-8,.,TRBD1,CASSPDRGDIVEAFF,TGTGCCAGCAGCCCGGACAGGGGGGACATTGTCGAAGCTTTCTTT
TRBJ2-7,15,TRBV23-1,.,TRBD1,CASKRGGHFSYEQYF,TGCGCCAGCAAAAGAGGGGGCCATTTCTCCTACGAGCAGTACTTC
TRBJ2-1,13,TRBV12-3/TRBV12-4,.,TRBD2,CASSSGLAGEQFF,TGTGCCAGCAGCTCAGGACTAGCTGGTGAGCAGTTCTTC
TRBJ1-1,13,TRBV2,.,TRBD1,CASLGQGYTEAFF,TGTGCCAGCCTTGGACAGGGGTACACTGAAGCTTTCTTT
TRBJ2-7,13,TRBV12-3/TRBV12-4,.,TRBD2,CASSLIAGYEQYF,TGTGCCAGCAGTTTGATAGCGGGGTACGAGCAGTACTTC
TRBJ2-7,14,TRBV28,.,TRBD2,CASSLAGGFYEQYF,TGTGCCAGCAGTTTAGCGGGGGGTTTCTACGAGCAGTACTTC
TRBJ2-3,15,TRBV28,.,TRBD2,CASSLSGRGADTQYF,TGTGCCAGCAGTCTTAGCGGGAGGGGCGCAGATACGCAGTATTTT
TRBJ2-7,15,TRBV7-9,.,TRBD1,CASSTGQGNRNEQYF,TGTGCCAGCAGCACCGGACAGGGAAATAGGAACGAGCAGTACTTC
TRBJ2-6,16,TRBV6-5,.,.,CASSYRQVAGANVLTF,TGTGCCAGCAGTTACCGACAGGTAGCTGGGGCCAACGTCCTGACTTTC
TRBJ2-5,14,TRBV11-3,.,TRBD1,CASSFRGQGESQYF,TGTGCCAGCAGCTTCCGGGGACAGGGAGAATCCCAGTACTTC
TRBJ2-2,15,TRBV6-1,once,TRBD2,CASSEPAGVPGELFF,TGTGCCAGCAGTGAGCCAGCGGGAGTCCCCGGGGAGCTGTTTTTT
TRBJ2-5,13,TRBV2,.,TRBD1,CASLTGTGETQYF,TGTGCCAGCCTGACAGGGACAGGAGAGACCCAGTACTTC
TRBJ2-2,17,TRBV5-1,.,TRBD2,CASSSGTSGRVTGELFF,TGCGCCAGCAGCTCCGGGACTAGCGGGAGGGTCACCGGGGAGCTGTTTTTT
TRBJ1-1,14,TRBV18,once,.,CASSPAQGNTEAFF,TGTGCCAGCTCACCGGCCCAGGGGAACACTGAAGCTTTCTTT